This T cell receptor beta chain was captured by sequencing in a study of early T cells in non-severe SARS-CoV-2 infection. This CDR3 has 15 amino acids. Per germline, CDR1 SNHLY and CDR2 FYNNEI. V trimming: 7 bases; J trimming: 5 bases; junction bases outside the gene matches: 7. MiXCR, applied by TCRdb to the 5' RACE reads, yields one record per CDR3 protein. Of about 110,000 distinct CDR3 sequences in the sample, 9.5% to 13% were seen once. The TCR originated in an adult who was a healthcare worker with PCR-confirmed SARS-CoV-2 infection or an uninfected control (not recorded which). The chain combines TRBV2 with TRBJ2-1; 11 bases match TRBD2. Input material: whole blood. The CDR3 region has the DNA TGTGCCAGCAAGCGCGGGACTAGCGGTAACAATGAGCAGTTCTTC. This gives the protein CASKRGTSGNNEQFF.